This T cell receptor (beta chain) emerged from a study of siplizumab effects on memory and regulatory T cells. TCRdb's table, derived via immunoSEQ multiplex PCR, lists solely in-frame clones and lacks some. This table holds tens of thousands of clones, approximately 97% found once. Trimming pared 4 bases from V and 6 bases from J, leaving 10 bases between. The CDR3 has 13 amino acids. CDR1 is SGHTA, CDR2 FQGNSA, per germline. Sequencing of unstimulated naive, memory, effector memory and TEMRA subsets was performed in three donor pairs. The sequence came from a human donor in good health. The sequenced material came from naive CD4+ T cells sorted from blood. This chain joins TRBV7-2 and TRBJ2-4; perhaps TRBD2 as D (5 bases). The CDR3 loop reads CASSSWRLNIQYF. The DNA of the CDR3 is TGTGCCAGCAGCTCGTGGAGGTTAAACATTCAGTACTTC.